One sample yielded the 22 T cell receptor beta chains listed below, sequenced in a study of T cells after somatic rescue of genetic block. TCRdb's table, derived via immunoSEQ multiplex PCR, lists solely in-frame clones and lacks some. The data hold 11,000 or so clones, with under 85% observed a single time. Sequencing input: peripheral blood mononuclear cells (PBMCs). These TCRs come from a boy aged 5-17 years.

The rearrangement links TRBV28 to TRBJ2-7, with D unclear. The CDR3 is 11 residues long. Germline loops: CDR1 MDHEN, CDR2 SYDVKM. V gave up 6 bases and J gave up 4 bases, with 7 bases separating them. CDR3 nucleotide sequence: TGTGCCAGCAGATCTACATACGAGCAGTACTTC. Translated: CASRSTYEQYF.

The chain is built from TRBV5-4 and TRBJ2-1, with TRBD2 matching 10 bases. This CDR3 is 17 amino acids long. CDR1 and CDR2 (germline): SGHNT, YYREEE (reference sequence). Trimming cost V 4 bases and J 3 bases; bases outside gene matches: 10. The CDR3 is CASSQDLASGSYNEQFF. CDR3 nucleotide sequence: TGTGCCAGCAGCCAAGATTTGGCTAGCGGGAGCTACAATGAGCAGTTCTTC.

The chain combines TRBV28 with TRBJ2-3, with 7 bases identical to TRBD2. J gave up 7 bases and V 2 bases, and 15 bases lay outside the gene matches. This CDR3 contains 17 residues. Germline V gene lookup returns CDR1 MDHEN and CDR2 SYDVKM. The CDR3 here is CASSLPSFWEGLNTQYF. In DNA, the CDR3 is TGTGCCAGCAGTTTACCCTCTTTCTGGGAGGGCCTGAATACGCAGTATTTT.

V is TRBV9 and J is TRBJ2-3; D possibly corresponds to TRBD2 (5 bases). Looked up from germline, CDR1 is SGDLS and CDR2 is YYNGEE. This CDR3 region has 12 residues. V lost 0 bases and J 9 bases, leaving 8 bases between the germline ends. This CDR3 is CASSVEGRTQYF. CDR3 in DNA: TGTGCCAGCAGCGTAGAAGGGAGAACGCAGTATTTT.

This clone was seen more than once but under ten times. The chain has TRBV6-1 and TRBJ1-1, with a tentative D call TRBD1 (5 bases). The length of the CDR3 is 14 residues. The germline V gene has CDR1 MNHNS and CDR2 SASEGT. V was trimmed by 1 base and J by 11 bases, leaving 17 bases between them. CDR3 DNA sequence: TGTGCCAGCAGTGAAGGGGCAGGGTTGGTTGTTGCTTTCTTT. Translation gives CASSEGAGLVVAFF.

The rearrangement uses TRBV5-8 and TRBJ2-1, with TRBD2 matching over 12 bases. The CDR3 extends over 16 amino acids. The germline V gene has CDR1 SGHTS and CDR2 YDEGEE. J lost 4 bases, V lost 4 bases, and 6 bases had no gene match. CDR3 nucleotide sequence: TGTGCCAGCAGCCACGGACTAGCGGGACTTTACAATGAGCAGTTCTTC. Translating gives CASSHGLAGLYNEQFF.

The chain links TRBV9 to TRBJ2-2; TRBD2 matches at 13 bases. Germline assignment: CDR1 SGDLS and CDR2 YYNGEE. Trimming cost V 4 bases and J 4 bases; bases outside gene matches: 7. This CDR3 region has 17 residues. The CDR3 spells CASSLGTSGTVTGELFF. The CDR3 DNA is TGTGCCAGCAGCCTCGGGACTAGCGGGACGGTCACCGGGGAGCTGTTTTTT. The complete variable domain, with remaining parts taken from reference TRBV9 and TRBJ2-2, reads DSGVTQTPKHLITATGQRVTLRCSPRSGDLSVYWYQQSLDQGLQFLIQYYNGEERAKGNILERFSAQQFPDLHSELNLSSLELGDSALYFCASSLGTSGTVTGELFFGEGSRLTVL.

The rearrangement uses TRBV27 and TRBJ2-5; D may be TRBD2 (8 bases). Deletions cut 5 bases from V and 5 bases from J, with 18 bases between. The CDR3 extends over 15 amino acids. Germline V gives CDR1 MNHEY, CDR2 SMNVEV (reference sequence). CDR3 DNA: TGTGCCAGCAGTGCCCGGGAGGGGGCAGATGAGACCCAGTACTTC. Translated, it gives CASSAREGADETQYF.

This chain uses TRBV7-3 with TRBJ2-1, with a weak D call TRBD2 (6 bases). Germline CDR1 is SGHTA and CDR2 is FQGTGA. V lost 4 bases and J lost 7, with 11 bases in between. There are 13 residues in the CDR3. CDR3 sequence (DNA): TGTGCCAGCAGCTACTGGGACTCGAATGAGCAGTTCTTC. Translated: CASSYWDSNEQFF. Full variable domain (missing parts from reference TRBV7-3 and TRBJ2-1): GAGVSQTPSNKVTEKGKYVELRCDPISGHTALYWYRQSLGQGPEFLIYFQGTGAADDSGLPNDRFFAVRPEGSVSTLKIQRTERGDSAVYLCASSYWDSNEQFFGPGTRLTVL.

The chain carries TRBV7-2 and TRBJ2-3; D call uncertain. V dropped 1 base and J dropped 7 bases, with 9 bases sitting between them. The V gene's germline CDR1 is SGHTA and CDR2 FQGNSA. This CDR3 has 13 amino acids. The CDR3 is CASSLGPVYTQYF. Written as DNA, the CDR3 is TGTGCCAGCAGCTTAGGACCCGTATATACGCAGTATTTT.

J is TRBJ2-3 and V is TRBV5-1, with 10 bases that match TRBD2. Per germline, CDR1 SGHRS and CDR2 YFSETQ. The V segment lost 2 bases and the J segment 1 base; nucleotides outside the gene matches: 7. CDR3 length: 17 residues. Here the CDR3 reads CASSLPLAGGGTDTQYF. CDR3 in DNA: TGCGCCAGCAGCTTACCCTTAGCGGGAGGCGGCACAGATACGCAGTATTTT.

This chain uses TRBV7-2 with TRBJ1-6; D is ambiguous. Trimming pared 0 bases from V and 0 bases from J, leaving 6 bases between. There are 16 residues in the CDR3. Germline values: CDR1 SGHTA, CDR2 FQGNSA. CDR3 amino acids: CASSLAGGSYNSPLHF. CDR3 bases: TGTGCCAGCAGCTTAGCAGGAGGCTCCTATAATTCACCCCTCCACTTT.

V and J are TRBV4-3 and TRBJ2-1; D possibly corresponds to TRBD1 (6 bases). There are 17 residues in the CDR3. Trimming took off 0 bases at V and 1 base at J, with 13 bases between the two ends. CDR1 and CDR2 (germline): LGHNA, YSLEER. For the CDR3, the DNA is TGCGCCAGCAGCCAAGACGGCAGGGGAAGGTCCTACAATGAGCAGTTCTTC. This sequence encodes CASSQDGRGRSYNEQFF.

V and J are TRBV11-3 and TRBJ2-7; D is perhaps TRBD2 (5 bases). Trimming took 5 bases from V and 7 from J, leaving 15 bases between them. Germline lookup yields CDR1 SGHNT and CDR2 YENEEA. The CDR3 totals 13 residues. CDR3 amino acids: CASSPLPGMEQYF. CDR3 coding DNA: TGTGCCAGCAGCCCCCTGCCCGGGATGGAGCAGTACTTC. Full variable domain (outside the CDR3, taken from reference TRBV11-3 and TRBJ2-7): EAGVVQSPRYKIIEKKQPVAFWCNPISGHNTLYWYLQNLGQGPELLIRYENEEAVDDSQLPKDRFSAERLKGVDSTLKIQPAELGDSAVYLCASSPLPGMEQYFGPGTRLTVT.

V is TRBV4-2 and J is TRBJ2-1, with 8 positions matching TRBD2. Germline-derived CDR1 and CDR2 are LGHNA and YNFKEQ. The CDR3 extends over 17 amino acids. V was pared by 0 bases and J by 4 bases, with 8 bases of the junction left unmatched. The chain's CDR3 is CASSQDPAGDLYNEQFF. The CDR3 nucleotides read TGTGCCAGCAGCCAAGATCCAGCGGGGGACCTATACAATGAGCAGTTCTTC.

This sequence joins TRBV25-1 and TRBJ1-2; no clear D. The CDR3 loop spans 14 amino acids. CDR1 MGHDK and CDR2 SYGVNS come from the germline V gene. Trimming pared 3 bases from V and 2 bases from J, leaving 10 bases between. CDR3: CASSDPRPNYGYTF. The CDR3 DNA reads as TGTGCCAGCAGTGACCCGAGACCGAACTATGGCTACACCTTC.

The chain is built from TRBV29-1 and TRBJ1-1, with D possibly TRBD1 on 6 matching bases. V lost 3 bases to trimming and J lost 0 bases, with 11 bases between them. Germline V CDR1 and CDR2: SQVTM, ANQGSEA. The CDR3 is 14 amino acids. CDR3 bases: TGCAGCGTTGAGGCCAGGGGCTTGAACACTGAAGCTTTCTTT. Its translation: CSVEARGLNTEAFF.

This clone was counted between two and nine times. This sequence joins TRBV10-3 and TRBJ1-1; D is perhaps TRBD1 (5 bases). Trimming left V 9 bases short and J 1 base short, with 15 bases between. The CDR3 length is 14 residues. Germline lookup yields CDR1 ENHRY and CDR2 SYGVKD. CDR3 DNA sequence: TGTGCCATACAAATGGGACGGTCGAACACTGAAGCTTTCTTT. It codes for CAIQMGRSNTEAFF.

The rearrangement uses TRBV15 and TRBJ1-1; 7 positions agree with TRBD1. V shed 5 bases and J 0 bases; nucleotides not matched to a gene: 3. In germline, CDR1 is LNHNV, CDR2 YYDKDF (reference sequence). The CDR3 length is 14 residues. CDR3 sequence: CATSRGQLNTEAFF. Written as DNA, the CDR3 is TGTGCCACCAGCCGGGGACAGCTGAACACTGAAGCTTTCTTT.

This clone has only one observation. The V gene is TRBV7-8, the J gene TRBJ1-5; TRBD1 agrees at 8 bases. The trim removed 1 base at V and 4 bases at J, leaving 0 bases unmatched. Germline CDR1 is SGHVS and CDR2 is FQNEAQ. This CDR3 has 14 amino acids. The CDR3: CASSLGTGNQPQHF. The DNA for the CDR3 is TGTGCCAGCAGCTTAGGGACAGGGAATCAGCCCCAGCATTTT. The complete variable domain, with remaining parts taken from reference TRBV7-8 and TRBJ1-5, reads GAGVSQSPRYKVAKRGQDVALRCDPISGHVSLFWYQQALGQGPEFLTYFQNEAQLDKSGLPSDRFFAERPEGSVSTLKIQRTQQEDSAVYLCASSLGTGNQPQHFGDGTRLSIL.

V and J are TRBV4-3 and TRBJ2-5; D assignment may be TRBD1 or TRBD2 (6 bases each). The ends were cut back, 4 bases at V and 3 bases at J, with 15 bases in the middle. Germline V gene data show CDR1 as LGHNA and CDR2 as YSLEER. The CDR3 sequence is 15 residues long. CDR3: CASSPEGGRKETQYF. CDR3 DNA: TGCGCCAGCAGCCCCGAGGGGGGCAGAAAAGAGACCCAGTACTTC.

The chain has TRBV28 and TRBJ2-7; TRBD2 might be the D (5 bases). Deletions cut 3 bases from V and 0 bases from J, with 12 bases between. CDR3 size: 15 residues. Germline CDR1 MDHEN, CDR2 SYDVKM. The CDR3 loop reads CASSFRERNSYEQYF. The CDR3 DNA follows: TGTGCCAGCAGTTTTCGAGAGCGGAACTCCTACGAGCAGTACTTC.